A single sample is the source of the 4 T cell receptor beta chains below, sequenced in a study of molecular identifiers for immune sequencing clone quantification. Using its own MiXCR run on the PCR reads, TCRdb lists one record per CDR3 protein. The data hold 490,000 or so distinct CDR3 sequences, with around 23% observed a single time. Specimen: naive CD8+ T cells from blood, with Jurkat cell RNA spiked in. Subset here: FACS-sorted CD8+CD4-CCR7+CD45RA+ naive T cells. These receptors came from a human donor in good health. Some libraries in this study had Jurkat cell RNA spiked in.

J is TRBJ2-7 and V is TRBV3-1, with D perhaps matching TRBD1 (6 bases). The CDR3 is 15 amino acids. V lost 1 base and J 3 bases, leaving 13 bases between the germline ends. The germline gives CDR1 LGHDT, CDR2 YNNKEL (reference sequence). This CDR3 reads CASSQVSGDLYEQYF. CDR3 nucleotides: TGTGCCAGCAGCCAAGTATCAGGGGACCTCTACGAGCAGTACTTC.

With respect to this clonotype: Since a much larger clone is just one base distant, this may be a read error. The V call is TRBV28, the J call TRBJ2-7, with D perhaps matching TRBD2 (5 bases). Trimming pared 6 bases from V and 2 bases from J, leaving 11 bases between. Germline V gene sequence: CDR1 MDHEN, CDR2 SYDVKM. The CDR3 contains 13 residues. The CDR3 DNA sequence: TGTGCCAGCAGAACCGGGAATACCTACGAGCAGTACTTC. The encoded protein is CASRTGNTYEQYF.

This clonotype came up a few times. The rearrangement links TRBV9 to TRBJ2-7; no clear D. Germline V CDR1 and CDR2: SGDLS, YYNGEE. The CDR3 covers 12 residues. Between the trimmed V and J ends, which lost 1 base and 3 bases, there was a span of 5 bases. CDR3: CASSVNNYEQYF. In nucleotides, the CDR3 is TGTGCCAGCAGCGTAAACAACTACGAGCAGTACTTC.

Points on this clonotype: This may be a read error, as it is one base from a much larger clone. This chain links TRBV28 with TRBJ2-1; D is undetermined. Trimming took off 6 bases at V and 6 bases at J, with 18 bases between the two ends. This CDR3 region has 15 residues. Germline V gene lookup returns CDR1 MDHEN and CDR2 SYDVKM. The CDR3 reads CASSRRPPRFNEQFF. The CDR3 DNA sequence: TGTGCCAGCAGCCGACGTCCTCCTCGCTTCAATGAGCAGTTCTTC.